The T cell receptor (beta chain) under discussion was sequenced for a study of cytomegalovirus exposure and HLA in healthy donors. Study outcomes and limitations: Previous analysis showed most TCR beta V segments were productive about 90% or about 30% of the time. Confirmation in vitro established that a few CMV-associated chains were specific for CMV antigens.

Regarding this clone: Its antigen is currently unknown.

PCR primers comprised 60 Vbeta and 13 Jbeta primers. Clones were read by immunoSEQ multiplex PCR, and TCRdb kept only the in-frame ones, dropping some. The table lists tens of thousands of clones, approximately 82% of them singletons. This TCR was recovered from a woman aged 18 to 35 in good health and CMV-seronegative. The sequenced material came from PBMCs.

CDR3: CASSQDSKNTEAFF. Here the CDR3 DNA reads TGCGCCAGCAGCCAGGACAGCAAGAACACTGAAGCTTTCTTT. The rearrangement uses TRBV4-1 and TRBJ1-1; possibly TRBD1 for D (6 bases). Looked up from germline, CDR1 is MGHRA and CDR2 is YSYEKL. Trimming took 3 bases from V and 1 from J, leaving 9 bases between them. This CDR3 spans 14 amino acids.